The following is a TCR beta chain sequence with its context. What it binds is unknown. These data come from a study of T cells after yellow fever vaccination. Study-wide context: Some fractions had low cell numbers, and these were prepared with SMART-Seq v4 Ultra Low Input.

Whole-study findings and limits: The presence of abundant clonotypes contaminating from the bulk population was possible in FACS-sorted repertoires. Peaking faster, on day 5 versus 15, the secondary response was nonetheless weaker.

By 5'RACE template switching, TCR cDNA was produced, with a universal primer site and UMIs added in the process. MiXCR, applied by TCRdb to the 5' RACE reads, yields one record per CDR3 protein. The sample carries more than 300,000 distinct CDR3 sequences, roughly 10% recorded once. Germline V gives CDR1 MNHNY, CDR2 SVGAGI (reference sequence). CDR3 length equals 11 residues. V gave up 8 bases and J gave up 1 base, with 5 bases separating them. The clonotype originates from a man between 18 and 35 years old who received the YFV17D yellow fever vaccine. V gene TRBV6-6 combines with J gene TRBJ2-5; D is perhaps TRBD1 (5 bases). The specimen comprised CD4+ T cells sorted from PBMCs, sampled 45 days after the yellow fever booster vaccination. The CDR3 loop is CASGAQETQYF. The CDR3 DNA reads TGTGCCAGCGGGGCCCAAGAGACCCAGTACTTC.